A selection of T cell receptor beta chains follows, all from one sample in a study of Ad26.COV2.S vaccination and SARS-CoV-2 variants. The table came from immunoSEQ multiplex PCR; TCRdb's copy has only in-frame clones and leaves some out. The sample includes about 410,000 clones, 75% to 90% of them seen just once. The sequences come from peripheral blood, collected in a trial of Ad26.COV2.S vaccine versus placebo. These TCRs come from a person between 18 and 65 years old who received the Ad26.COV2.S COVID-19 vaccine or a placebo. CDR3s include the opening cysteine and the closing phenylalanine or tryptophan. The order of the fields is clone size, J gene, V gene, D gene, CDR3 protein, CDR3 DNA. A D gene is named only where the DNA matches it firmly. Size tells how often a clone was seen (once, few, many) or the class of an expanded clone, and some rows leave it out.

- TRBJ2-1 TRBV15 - CATFGGAPFSSYNEQFF TGTGCCACCTTTGGGGGGGCCCCATTTAGCTCCTACAATGAGCAGTTCTTC
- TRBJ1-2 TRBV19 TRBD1 CASSSGQIAGYTF TGTGCCAGTAGTTCGGGACAGATTGCGGGCTACACCTTC
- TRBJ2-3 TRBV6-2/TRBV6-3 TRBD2 CASSFRLAGMADTQYF TGTGCCAGCAGCTTCCGACTAGCGGGGATGGCAGATACGCAGTATTTT
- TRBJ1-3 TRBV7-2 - CASSLSGTGNTIYF TGTGCCAGCAGCTTATCGGGTACTGGAAACACCATATATTTT
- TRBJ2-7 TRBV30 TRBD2 CAWSRAGGVGIYEQYF TGTGCCTGGAGTAGGGCGGGGGGGGTTGGTATCTACGAGCAGTACTTC
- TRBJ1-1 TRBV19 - CASSTPPWGTEAFF TGTGCCAGTAGTACGCCCCCTTGGGGGACTGAAGCTTTCTTT
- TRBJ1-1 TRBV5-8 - CASSRNHLREGTEAFF TGTGCCAGCAGCCGAAACCACCTCAGGGAGGGCACTGAAGCTTTCTTT
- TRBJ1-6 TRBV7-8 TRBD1 CASSLQGQSPLHF TGTGCCAGCAGCTTACAGGGACAGTCACCCCTCCACTTT
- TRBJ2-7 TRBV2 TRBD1 CASRDRVTAYEQYF TGTGCCAGCAGGGACAGGGTCACGGCCTACGAGCAGTACTTC
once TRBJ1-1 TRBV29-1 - CSAAEVNTEAFF TGCAGCGCTGCCGAGGTGAACACTGAAGCTTTCTTT
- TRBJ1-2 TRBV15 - CATSRDRAGASGYTF TGTGCCACCAGCAGAGATAGGGCAGGGGCCAGTGGCTACACCTTC
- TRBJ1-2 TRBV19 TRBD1 CASSRPGTALGYTF TGTGCCAGTAGTAGACCCGGGACAGCCTTGGGATACACCTTC
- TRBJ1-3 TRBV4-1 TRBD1 CASSQAPHKIGGGGINTIYF TGCGCCAGCAGCCAAGCCCCGCACAAAATAGGGGGAGGGGGCATTAACACCATATATTTT
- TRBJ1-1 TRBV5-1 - CASRLATEAFF TGCGCCAGCAGGCTGGCCACTGAAGCTTTCTTT
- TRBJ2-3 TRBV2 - CASQAGLYSTDTQYF TGTGCCTCCCAAGCCGGGCTATATAGCACAGATACGCAGTATTTT
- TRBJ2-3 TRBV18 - CASSQPPQGGGDTQYF TGTGCCAGCTCACAACCCCCACAGGGTGGCGGCGATACGCAGTATTTT
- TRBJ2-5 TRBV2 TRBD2 CASSERVSGGVPNF TGTGCCAGCAGTGAAAGGGTTAGCGGGGGGGTCCCGAACTTC
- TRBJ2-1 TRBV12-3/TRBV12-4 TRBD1 CASSLLWTGEQFF TGTGCCAGCAGTTTACTCTGGACAGGGGAACAGTTCTTC
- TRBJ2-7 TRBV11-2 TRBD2 CASSPGLAGKINEQYF TGTGCCAGCAGCCCAGGACTAGCGGGGAAGATCAACGAGCAGTACTTC
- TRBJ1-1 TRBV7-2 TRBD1 CASSLQGGTEAFF TGTGCCAGCAGCTTGCAGGGGGGCACTGAAGCTTTCTTT
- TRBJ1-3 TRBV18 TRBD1 CASSTGASGNTIYF TGTGCCAGCTCGACAGGGGCTTCTGGAAACACCATATATTTT
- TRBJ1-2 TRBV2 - CASSEGPVIYGYTF TGTGCCAGCAGTGAAGGTCCGGTTATCTATGGCTACACCTTC
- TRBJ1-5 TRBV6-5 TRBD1 CASSKDRGRDQPQHF TGTGCCAGCAGTAAGGACAGGGGTAGGGATCAGCCCCAGCATTTT
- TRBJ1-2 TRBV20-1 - CSARATGGYTF TGCAGTGCTAGAGCGACTGGGGGCTACACCTTC
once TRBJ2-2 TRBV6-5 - CASSYFRGNTGELFF TGTGCCAGCAGTTACTTCCGGGGAAACACCGGGGAGCTGTTTTTT
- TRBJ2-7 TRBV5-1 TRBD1 CASSLGQSAYEQYF TGCGCCAGCAGCCTGGGACAGTCGGCCTACGAGCAGTACTTC
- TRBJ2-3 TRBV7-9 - CASSLRLSTDTQYF TGTGCCAGCAGCTTAAGGCTTTCCACAGATACGCAGTATTTT
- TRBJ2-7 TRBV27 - CASSLERGGGFEQYF TGTGCCAGCAGCCTCGAGAGAGGGGGAGGATTCGAGCAGTACTTC
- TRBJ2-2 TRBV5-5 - CASSHDPVPGELFF TGTGCCAGCAGCCACGATCCCGTCCCCGGGGAGCTGTTTTTT
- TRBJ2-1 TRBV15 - CATSRDRGANEQFF TGTGCCACCAGCAGAGATCGTGGGGCAAATGAGCAGTTCTTC
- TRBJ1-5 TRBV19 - CAKQPGTETRNGNQPQHF TGTGCCAAACAACCCGGGACGGAGACCCGGAACGGCAATCAGCCCCAGCATTTT
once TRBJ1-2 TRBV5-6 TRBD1 CASSWSGTDVYGYTF TGTGCCAGCAGCTGGTCCGGGACAGACGTCTATGGCTACACCTTC
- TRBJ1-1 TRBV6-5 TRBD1 CASITGVNTEAFF TGTGCCAGCATTACAGGGGTGAACACTGAAGCTTTCTTT
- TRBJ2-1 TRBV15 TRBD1 CATSRTGLYNEQFF TGTGCCACCAGCCGGACAGGGCTCTACAATGAGCAGTTCTTC
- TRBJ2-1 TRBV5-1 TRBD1 CASSLLGQYYNEQFF TGCGCCAGCAGCTTGTTGGGACAGTACTACAATGAGCAGTTCTTC
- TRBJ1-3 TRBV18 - CASSPISNGLNGNTIYF TGTGCCAGCTCACCAATCTCAAACGGGCTCAACGGAAACACCATATATTTT
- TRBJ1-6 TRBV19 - CASSTGQSYNSPLHF TGTGCCAGTAGTACCGGACAGTCCTATAATTCACCCCTCCACTTT
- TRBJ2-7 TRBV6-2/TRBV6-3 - CASSLDKTYEQYF TGTGCCAGCAGTCTAGACAAGACCTACGAGCAGTACTTC
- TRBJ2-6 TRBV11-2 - CASSLPGFSGANVLTF TGTGCCAGCAGCTTACCGGGCTTCTCTGGGGCCAACGTCCTGACTTTC
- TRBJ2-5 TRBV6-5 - CASTPGAESGTQYF TGTGCCAGCACCCCCGGTGCGGAATCGGGGACCCAGTACTTC
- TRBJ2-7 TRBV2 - CASTGYEQYF TGTGCCAGCACGGGCTACGAGCAGTACTTC
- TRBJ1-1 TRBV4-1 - CASSTPGRTNTEAFF TGCGCCAGCAGCACCCCGGGACGGACGAACACTGAAGCTTTCTTT
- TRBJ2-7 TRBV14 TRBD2 CASSPRGGMSEQYF TGTGCCAGCAGCCCTCGGGGAGGGATGAGCGAGCAGTACTTC
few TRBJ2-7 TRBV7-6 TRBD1 CASSPQGQSSYEQYF TGTGCCAGCAGCCCCCAGGGACAGAGCTCCTACGAGCAGTACTTC
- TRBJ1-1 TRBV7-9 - CASSSNRENTEAFF TGTGCCAGCAGCTCCAACAGGGAGAACACTGAAGCTTTCTTT
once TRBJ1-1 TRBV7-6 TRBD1 CASSFATGGEVNTEAFF TGTGCCAGCAGCTTTGCGACAGGGGGCGAGGTGAACACTGAAGCTTTCTTT
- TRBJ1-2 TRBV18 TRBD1 CASSPGTDNYGYTF TGTGCCAGCTCACCGGGGACAGATAACTATGGCTACACCTTC
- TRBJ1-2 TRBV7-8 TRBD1 CASSLGTGAYGYTF TGTGCCAGCAGCTTAGGGACAGGGGCCTATGGCTACACCTTC
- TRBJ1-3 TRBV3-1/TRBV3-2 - CASSQGSGNTIYF TGTGCCAGCAGCCAGGGTTCTGGAAACACCATATATTTT
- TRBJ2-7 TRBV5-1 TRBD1 CASSTTDREGDEQYF TGCGCCAGCAGCACGACGGACAGGGAAGGAGACGAGCAGTACTTC
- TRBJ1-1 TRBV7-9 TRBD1 CASSSTGEGTEAFF TGTGCCAGCAGCTCAACAGGGGAGGGCACTGAAGCTTTCTTT
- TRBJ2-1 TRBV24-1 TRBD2 CATSGLAAGGPYEQFF TGTGCCACCAGTGGCTTAGCAGCGGGGGGGCCATATGAGCAGTTCTTC
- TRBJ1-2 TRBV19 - CASSRGTAGKLHNTF TGTGCCAGTAGCCGTGGGACGGCTGGGAAACTTCATAACACCTTC
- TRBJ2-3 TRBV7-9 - CASARVADTQYF TGTGCCAGCGCTAGGGTGGCAGATACGCAGTATTTT